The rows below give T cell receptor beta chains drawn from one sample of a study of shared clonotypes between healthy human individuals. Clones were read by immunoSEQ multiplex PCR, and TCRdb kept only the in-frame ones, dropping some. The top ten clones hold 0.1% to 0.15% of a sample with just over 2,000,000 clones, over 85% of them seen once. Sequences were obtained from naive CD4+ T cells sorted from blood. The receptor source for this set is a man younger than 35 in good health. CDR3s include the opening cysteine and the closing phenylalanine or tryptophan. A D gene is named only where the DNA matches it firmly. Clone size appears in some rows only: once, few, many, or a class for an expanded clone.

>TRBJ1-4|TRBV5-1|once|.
TGCGCCAGCAGGGATTCGGGCGCCGAAAAACTGTTTTTT
CASRDSGAEKLFF
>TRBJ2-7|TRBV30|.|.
TGTGCCTGGAGTTTCAGCTACGAGCAGTACTTC
CAWSFSYEQYF
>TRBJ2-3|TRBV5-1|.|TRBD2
TGCGCCAGCAGCCTGCCAAAGGGACTAGCGGGGGATACGCAGTATTTT
CASSLPKGLAGDTQYF
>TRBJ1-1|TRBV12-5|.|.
TGTGCTAGTGCCCCCGGCCGAGGTAACACTGAAGCTTTCTTT
CASAPGRGNTEAFF
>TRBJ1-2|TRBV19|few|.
TGTGCCAGTCAGTCGGCAGGACTACGATACTATGGCTACACCTTC
CASQSAGLRYYGYTF
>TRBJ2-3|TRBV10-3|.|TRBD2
TGTGCCACGGGACTAGCGGCAGATACGCAGTATTTT
CATGLAADTQYF
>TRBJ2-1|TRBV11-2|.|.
TGTGCCAGCAGCTGGACAGACTACAATGAGCAGTTCTTC
CASSWTDYNEQFF
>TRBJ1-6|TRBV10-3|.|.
TGTGCCATCAGTGGGACGGATTATAATTCACCCCTCCACTTT
CAISGTDYNSPLHF
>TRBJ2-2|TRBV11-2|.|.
TGTGCCAGCAGCTCCCTGCTATCCGGGGAGCTGTTTTTT
CASSSLLSGELFF
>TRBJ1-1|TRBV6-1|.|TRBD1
TGTGCCAGCAGTGAAGGGGACAGGGACGCTATTGAAGCTTTCTTT
CASSEGDRDAIEAFF
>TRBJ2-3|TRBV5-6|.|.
TGTGCCAGCAGCTTGCGGGGACTTAGCACAGATACGCAGTATTTT
CASSLRGLSTDTQYF
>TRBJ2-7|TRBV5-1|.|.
TGCGCCAGCAGCCGCGGTTGGAGGGATAACGAGCAGTACTTC
CASSRGWRDNEQYF
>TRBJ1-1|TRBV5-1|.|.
TGCGCCAGCAGCTTGGCGGCGGATTCGAACACTGAAGCTTTCTTT
CASSLAADSNTEAFF
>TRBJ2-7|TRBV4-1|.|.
TGCGCCAGCAGCCAAGATCTCTTCAGGGGCTACGAGCAGTACTTC
CASSQDLFRGYEQYF
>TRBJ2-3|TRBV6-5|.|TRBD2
TGTGCCAGCAGTTACATAGCGGGAGTTGGCACAGATACGCAGTATTTT
CASSYIAGVGTDTQYF
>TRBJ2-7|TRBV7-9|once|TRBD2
TGTGCCAGCAGCTTAGTTGGCGGGAGATTCAACGAGCAGTACTTC
CASSLVGGRFNEQYF
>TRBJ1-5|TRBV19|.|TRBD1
TGTGCCAGTAGTACAGGGGGTTATCAGCCCCAGCATTTT
CASSTGGYQPQHF
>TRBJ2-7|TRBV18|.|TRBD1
TGTGCCAGCTCACCGGGGACAGTTACCTACGAGCAGTACTTC
CASSPGTVTYEQYF
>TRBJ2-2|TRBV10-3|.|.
TGTGCCATCAGTGAGGAGCAAGGCCTATCCGGGGAGCTGTTTTTT
CAISEEQGLSGELFF
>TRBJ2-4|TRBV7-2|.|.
TGTGCCAGCAGCTTCGTGGCCGGAGGCATTCAGTACTTC
CASSFVAGGIQYF
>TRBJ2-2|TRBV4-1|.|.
TGCGCCAGCAGCCTCCTGTCCGGGGAGCTGTTTTTT
CASSLLSGELFF
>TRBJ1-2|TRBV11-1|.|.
TGTGCCAGCAGCTTAGCGCCGGGCAGTAACTATGGCTACACCTTC
CASSLAPGSNYGYTF
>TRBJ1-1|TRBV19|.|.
TGTGCCAGTAGTTTGACAGCCGCTAACACTGAAGCTTTCTTT
CASSLTAANTEAFF
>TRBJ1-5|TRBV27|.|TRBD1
TGTGCCAGCAGTAACCTGGGACAGGGACATCAGCCCCAGCATTTT
CASSNLGQGHQPQHF
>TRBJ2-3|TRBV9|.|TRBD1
TGTGCCAGCAGCGTAGGGGACAGTGTCTCAGATACGCAGTATTTT
CASSVGDSVSDTQYF
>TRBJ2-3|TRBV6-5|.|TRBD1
TGTGCCAGCAGTCGGACAGGGGGCACAGATACGCAGTATTTT
CASSRTGGTDTQYF
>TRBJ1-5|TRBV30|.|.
TGTGCCTGGAGTGAGGACGCAAGCAATCAGCCCCAGCATTTT
CAWSEDASNQPQHF
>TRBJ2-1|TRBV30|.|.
.
CAWNHGLADFGNEQFF
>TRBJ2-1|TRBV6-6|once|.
TGTGCCAGCAGTAAGGGGCCTGGCAATGAGCAGTTCTTC
CASSKGPGNEQFF
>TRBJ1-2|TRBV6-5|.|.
TGTGCCAGCAGTTACTCGGCACTATCGCCTAACTATGGCTACACCTTC
CASSYSALSPNYGYTF
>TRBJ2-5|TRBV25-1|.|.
TGTGCCAGCAGTGAATGGGCAGGGGGGGAGACCCAGTACTTC
CASSEWAGGETQYF
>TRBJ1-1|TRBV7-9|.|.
TGTGCCAGCAGCCCGGGCAGGGACCTTGAAGCTTTCTTT
CASSPGRDLEAFF
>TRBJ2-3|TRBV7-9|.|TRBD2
TGTGCCAGCAGCAGTAGCGGGAAGAGCACAGATACGCAGTATTTT
CASSSSGKSTDTQYF
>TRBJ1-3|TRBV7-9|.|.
TGTGTCAGCAGCTTATGGGGCAGGGTGGCTGGAAACACCATATATTTT
CVSSLWGRVAGNTIYF
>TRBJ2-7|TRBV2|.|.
TGTGCCAGCGGTCGGTTAGACAGTCCCTACGAGCAGTACTTC
CASGRLDSPYEQYF
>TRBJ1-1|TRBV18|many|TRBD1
TGTGCCAGCGAAGGGACAGCGAACACTGAAGCTTTCTTT
CASEGTANTEAFF
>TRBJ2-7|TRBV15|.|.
TGTGCCACCAGCAGAGATAACGGGTACGAGCAGTACTTC
CATSRDNGYEQYF
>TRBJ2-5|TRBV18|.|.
TGTGCCAGCTCACCAGGGGGGCACGAGACCCAGTACTTC
CASSPGGHETQYF
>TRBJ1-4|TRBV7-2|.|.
TGTGCCAGCAGCTTTTCCGGACAAAGGAATGAAAAACTGTTTTTT
CASSFSGQRNEKLFF
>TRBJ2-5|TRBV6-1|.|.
TGTGCCAGCAGTGAATGGTCAGGGGGAGGCGAGACCCAGTACTTC
CASSEWSGGGETQYF
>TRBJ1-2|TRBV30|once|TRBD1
TGTGCCTGGAGTGCATGGGACAGGGCTTTCTATGGCTACACCTTC
CAWSAWDRAFYGYTF
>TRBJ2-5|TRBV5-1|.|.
TGCGCCAGCAGCTTGGCGGTTGGGGGCGCAGAGACCCAGTACTTC
CASSLAVGGAETQYF
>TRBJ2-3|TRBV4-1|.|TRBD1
TGCGCCAGCAGCGACAGGGGCCAGGGAGATACGCAGTATTTT
CASSDRGQGDTQYF
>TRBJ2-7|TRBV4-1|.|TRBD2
TGCGCCAGCAGCCAAACTAGCGGAGCCTACGAGCAGTACTTC
CASSQTSGAYEQYF
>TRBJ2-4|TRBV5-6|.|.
TGTGCCAGCAGCCCTAGGCGTGCATTAGCCAAAAACATTCAGTACTTC
CASSPRRALAKNIQYF
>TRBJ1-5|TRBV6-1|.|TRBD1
TGTGCCAGCAGTGCTCCGGGACAGGGGGGGAGTTGGAATCAGCCCCAGCATTTT
CASSAPGQGGSWNQPQHF
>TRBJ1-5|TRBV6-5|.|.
TGTGCCAGCCGTGTCGGGGAGTCAAGCAATCAGCCCCAGCATTTT
CASRVGESSNQPQHF
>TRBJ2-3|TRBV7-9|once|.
TGTGCCAGCAGCTACACAGGGAGGGGAGCAGATACGCAGTATTTT
CASSYTGRGADTQYF
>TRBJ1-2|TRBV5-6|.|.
TGTGCCAGCAGCTTGGTAGCAGGGCCGGGCTATGGCTACACCTTC
CASSLVAGPGYGYTF
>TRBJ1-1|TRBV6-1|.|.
TGTGCCAGCAGTGATGAGGGGAAAATCCCTGAAGCTTTCTTT
CASSDEGKIPEAFF